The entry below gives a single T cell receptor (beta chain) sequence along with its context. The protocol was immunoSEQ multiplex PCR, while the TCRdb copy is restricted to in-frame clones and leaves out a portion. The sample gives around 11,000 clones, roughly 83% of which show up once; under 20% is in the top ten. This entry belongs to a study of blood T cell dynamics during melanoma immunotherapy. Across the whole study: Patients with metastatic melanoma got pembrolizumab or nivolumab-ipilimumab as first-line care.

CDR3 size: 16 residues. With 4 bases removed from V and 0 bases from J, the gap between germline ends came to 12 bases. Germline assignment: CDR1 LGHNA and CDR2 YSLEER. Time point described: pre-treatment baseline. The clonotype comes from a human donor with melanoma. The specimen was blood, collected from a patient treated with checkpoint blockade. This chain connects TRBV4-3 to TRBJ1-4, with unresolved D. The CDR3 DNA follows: TGCGCCAGCAGCCGGGAGGGAGTAGCAACTAATGAAAAACTGTTTTTT. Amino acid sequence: CASSREGVATNEKLFF.